The 30 T cell receptor beta chains reported below all come from one sample, sequenced in a study of blood T cells in healthy people across ages. The second PCR ran roughly 6 to 11 cycles with a sample-barcoded 5' primer and J-beta primers. One entry per CDR3 protein, called by TCRdb with MiXCR from the 5' RACE reads. The sample contains approximately 800,000 distinct CDR3 sequences, roughly 40% of which appear only once. The specimen was blood. These receptor sequences come from a man in his late teens or twenties in good health.

Many counts were recorded for this clonotype. The CDR3 reads CSASHVAVAGDTDTQYF. The CDR3 coding sequence is TGCAGTGCTAGTCACGTCGCGGTAGCGGGGGACACAGATACGCAGTATTTT. The V and J genes are TRBV20-1 and TRBJ2-3; 9 bases map to TRBD2. Germline-derived CDR1 and CDR2 are DFQATT and SNEGSKA (reference sequence). CDR3 length: 17 residues. J was trimmed by 2 bases and V by 3 bases; bases with no gene match: 12.

In its sample, this clonotype was seen a few times. V and J are TRBV6-1 and TRBJ2-1, with TRBD2 matching 8 bases. Germline V gives CDR1 MNHNS, CDR2 SASEGT. The CDR3 totals 15 residues. The V and J ends lost 1 base and 3 bases, in that order; junction bases with no gene match: 2. CDR3 DNA: TGTGCCAGCAGTGAAGTAAGCGGGGGCTACAATGAGCAGTTCTTC. Translated: CASSEVSGGYNEQFF.

This clonotype came up a few times. This chain uses TRBV7-2 with TRBJ2-3; D not certain. Germline V lookup: CDR1 SGHTA, CDR2 FQGNSA. V was shortened by 2 bases and J by 5 bases, with 8 bases between the two germline ends. The CDR3 runs 13 residues. CDR3 DNA sequence: TGTGCCAGCAGCTTAACTCTCCTAGATACGCAGTATTTT. Protein: CASSLTLLDTQYF.

This clonotype occurred a few times. The V gene is TRBV28, the J gene TRBJ1-2, with TRBD1 matching 7 bases. The CDR3 extends over 15 amino acids. The V gene's germline CDR1 is MDHEN and CDR2 SYDVKM. J was trimmed by 6 bases and V by 3 bases; bases with no gene match: 10. The CDR3 sequence: CASSFFGQGGDGYTF. The CDR3 DNA is TGTGCCAGCAGTTTCTTCGGCCAAGGGGGCGATGGCTACACCTTC.

This sequence joins TRBV27 and TRBJ2-4, with 7 bases aligning to TRBD1. Matching the DNA end better, TRBJ2-7 makes the J call doubtful. Per germline, CDR1 MNHEY and CDR2 SMNVEV (reference sequence). This CDR3 is built from 16 residues. This CDR3 reads CASSSLGGQSSYEQYF. CDR3 bases: TGTGCCAGCAGTTCCCTAGGGGGACAGAGCTCCTACGAGCAGTACTTC.

The chain has TRBV2 and TRBJ2-5; 7 bases match TRBD1. After removal of 9 bases from V and 11 bases from J, the junction contained 12 bases not matched to a gene. The germline V gene has CDR1 SNHLY and CDR2 FYNNEI. The CDR3 loop spans 12 amino acids. The DNA of the CDR3 is TGTGCCAGTACAGGGGTTATTGAAGGGCAGTACTTC. It translates to CASTGVIEGQYF.

The genes are TRBV12-3 or TRBV12-4 and TRBJ2-4; TRBD1 agrees at 9 bases. V shed 6 bases and J 13 bases; nucleotides not matched to a gene: 10. This CDR3 contains 13 residues. In DNA, the CDR3 is TGTGCCAGCAGCCAGGGACAGGGTTGGGAGCAGTACTTC. Protein product: CASSQGQGWEQYF.

This clonotype showed up many times. V gene TRBV9 combines with J gene TRBJ2-3, with unresolved D. Germline values: CDR1 SGDLS, CDR2 YYNGEE. CDR3 size: 14 residues. The V and J ends lost 3 bases and 2 bases respectively, with 10 bases between them. CDR3 loop: CASSEDPYTDTQYF. The CDR3 DNA is TGTGCCAGCAGCGAGGACCCATACACAGATACGCAGTATTTT.

Turning to this clonotype: One base away lies a much larger clone, so this may be a sequencing read error. The V gene is TRBV4-3, the J gene TRBJ2-1; D is undetermined. Germline V gives CDR1 LGHNA, CDR2 YSLEER. The CDR3 has 15 residues. The V and J ends lost 0 bases and 13 bases respectively, with 19 bases between them. CDR3 protein: CASSQDPLTQETQFF. CDR3 sequence (DNA): TGCGCCAGCAGCCAAGACCCCCTGACGCAAGAGACCCAGTTCTTC.

This clonotype appeared a few times. The rearrangement uses TRBV27 and TRBJ2-3; no clear D. Germline V gene lookup returns CDR1 MNHEY and CDR2 SMNVEV (reference sequence). There are 12 residues in the CDR3. V was pared by 10 bases and J by 5 bases, with 13 bases between. The CDR3 region is CATRSAGDTQYF. The DNA for the CDR3 is TGTGCCACTCGGTCCGCAGGAGATACGCAGTATTTT.

This clonotype came up many times. This sequence joins TRBV18 and TRBJ2-3; no definite D call. This CDR3 is built from 9 residues. V gave up 4 bases and J gave up 7 bases, with 0 bases separating them. Per the germline V gene, CDR1 is KGHSH and CDR2 is LQKENI. The DNA for the CDR3 is TGTGCCAGCTCACATACGCAGTATTTT. This encodes CASSHTQYF.

This clonotype turned up a few times. The chain is built from TRBV3-1 and TRBJ2-5, with D possibly being TRBD2 (5 bases). V was shortened by 4 bases and J by 1 base, with 13 bases between the two germline ends. Germline lookup yields CDR1 LGHDT and CDR2 YNNKEL (reference sequence). This CDR3 is built from 15 residues. The CDR3 DNA is TGTGCCAGCAGCCGCAAAGGCGGGTTCCAAGAGACCCAGTACTTC. This gives the protein CASSRKGGFQETQYF.

This chain joins TRBV15 and TRBJ2-5, with D unclear. V dropped 1 base and J dropped 5 bases, with 8 bases sitting between them. The CDR3 is 13 amino acids. The germline CDR1 and CDR2 sequences are LNHNV and YYDKDF (reference sequence). Here the CDR3 reads CATSRARSETQYF. Written as DNA, the CDR3 is TGTGCCACCAGCAGAGCCAGAAGCGAGACCCAGTACTTC. Full variable domain (outside the CDR3, taken from reference TRBV15 and TRBJ2-5): DAMVIQNPRYQVTQFGKPVTLSCSQTLNHNVMYWYQQKSSQAPKLLFHYYDKDFNNEADTPDNFQSRRPNTSFCFLDIRSPGLGDTAMYLCATSRARSETQYFGPGTRLLVL.

The chain has TRBV20-1 and TRBJ2-3, with 7 positions matching TRBD1. The ends lost 5 bases at V and 0 bases at J; junction bases unmatched: 8. Germline V gives CDR1 DFQATT, CDR2 SNEGSKA (reference sequence). CDR3 length: 15 amino acids. CDR3: CSAPRGFASTDTQYF. Written as DNA, the CDR3 is TGCAGTGCTCCCAGGGGGTTCGCTAGCACAGATACGCAGTATTTT.

This clonotype was detected a few times. V usage is TRBV10-3 and J usage is TRBJ2-3, with TRBD2 matching over 10 bases. Trimming cost V 0 bases and J 4 bases; bases outside gene matches: 7. The CDR3 spans 17 residues. The germline gives CDR1 ENHRY, CDR2 SYGVKD. CDR3 nucleotides: TGTGCCATCAGTGAGTCTCCAGCGGGGGGGCTATCAGATACGCAGTATTTT. It yields the protein CAISESPAGGLSDTQYF.

The chain is built from TRBV4-1 and TRBJ2-5; D may be TRBD1 or TRBD2 (5 bases each). Trimming pared 0 bases from V and 5 bases from J, leaving 13 bases between. Germline lookup yields CDR1 MGHRA and CDR2 YSYEKL. CDR3 length equals 15 residues. The CDR3 protein is CASSQDPGPAETQYF. The CDR3 DNA reads TGCGCCAGCAGCCAAGACCCGGGACCGGCGGAGACCCAGTACTTC.

This chain connects TRBV12-3 or TRBV12-4 to TRBJ1-6, with a tentative D call TRBD1 (5 bases). V lost 6 bases, J lost 5 bases, and 11 bases lay in between. The CDR3 has 14 residues. The CDR3 DNA is TGTGCCAGCAGCCAGGGAGATAATAATTCACCCCTCCACTTT. Residues: CASSQGDNNSPLHF.

This clonotype has just a few counts. V is TRBV28 and J is TRBJ2-1, with D possibly matching TRBD1 (6 bases). Trimming removed 6 bases from V and 5 bases from J, with 17 bases in between. CDR3 length equals 15 residues. In germline, CDR1 is MDHEN, CDR2 SYDVKM. The CDR3 sequence: CASSTPVWGHNEQFF. In DNA form, the CDR3 reads TGTGCCAGCAGCACCCCTGTGTGGGGGCACAATGAGCAGTTCTTC.

This clonotype was seen a few times. Here the CDR3 reads CASSLAYRNTEAFF. CDR3 coding DNA: TGCGCCAGCAGCTTGGCCTACAGGAACACTGAAGCTTTCTTT. This sequence joins TRBV5-1 and TRBJ1-1; D call uncertain. Germline CDR1 and CDR2: SGHRS and YFSETQ. This CDR3 is built from 14 residues. The ends were cut back, 0 bases at V and 1 base at J, with 7 bases in the middle.

This CDR3 is CASSRAPNQEQYF. CDR3 bases: TGTGCCAGCAGCCGAGCCCCGAACCAGGAGCAGTACTTC. The rearrangement joins TRBV6-5 to TRBJ2-5, with D hard to call. This CDR3 has 13 amino acids. Trimming took 6 bases from V and 11 from J, leaving 19 bases between them. Germline CDR1 reads MNHEY; CDR2 reads SVGAGI.

The chain carries TRBV7-8 and TRBJ2-5; D not certain. V shed 5 bases and J shed 0 bases, with 16 bases lying between them. CDR3 length: 16 residues. The germline gives CDR1 SGHVS, CDR2 FQNEAQ. Written as DNA, the CDR3 is TGTGCCAGCAGCCCTCGTCTTTGGCCAGACCAAGAGACCCAGTACTTC. The encoded protein is CASSPRLWPDQETQYF.

V is TRBV20-1 and J is TRBJ1-1, with TRBD1 as a possible D gene (6 bases). There are 15 residues in the CDR3. V was clipped by 3 bases and J by 4 bases, with 18 bases between them. The germline CDR1 and CDR2 sequences are DFQATT and SNEGSKA (reference sequence). The CDR3 loop reads CSASQTGRISTEAFF. CDR3 in DNA: TGCAGTGCTAGCCAGACAGGCCGCATTAGCACTGAAGCTTTCTTT.

The chain links TRBV4-1 to TRBJ2-7; a weak D match, TRBD2 (5 bases). V gave up 0 bases and J gave up 2 bases, with 11 bases separating them. This CDR3 is built from 15 residues. CDR1 is MGHRA, CDR2 YSYEKL, per germline. The CDR3 region has the DNA TGCGCCAGCAGCCAAGATTATCGGGAAGCCTACGAGCAGTACTTC. Protein product: CASSQDYREAYEQYF.

This clonotype was detected only a few times. The J gene is TRBJ1-1, the V gene TRBV12-3 or TRBV12-4; tentative D call: TRBD1 (5 bases). Trimming took 7 bases from V and 4 from J, leaving 19 bases between them. CDR3 length equals 15 residues. This chain's CDR3 is CASTRWGNEGTEAFF. The CDR3 bases are TGTGCCAGCACCAGATGGGGCAATGAAGGCACTGAAGCTTTCTTT.

This clonotype was counted between two and nine times. This chain joins TRBV7-9 and TRBJ1-2; the D gene is possibly TRBD1 (6 bases). CDR3 length: 13 residues. The V end was cut by 5 bases, the J end by 7 bases, with 14 bases between. Per germline, CDR1 SEHNR and CDR2 FQNEAQ (reference sequence). CDR3 nucleotide sequence: TGTGCCAGCAGCCCAACAGGGCGTGGTGGCTACACCTTC. The encoded protein is CASSPTGRGGYTF. The full variable domain, its missing parts supplied by reference TRBV7-9 and TRBJ1-2, is DTGVSQNPRHKITKRGQNVTFRCDPISEHNRLYWYRQTLGQGPEFLTYFQNEAQLEKSRLLSDRFSAERPKGSFSTLEIQRTEQGDSAMYLCASSPTGRGGYTFGSGTRLTVV.

The V gene is TRBV7-4, the J gene TRBJ2-7; perhaps TRBD1 as D (5 bases). The CDR3 sequence is 17 residues long. The V and J ends lost 5 bases and 1 base respectively, with 21 bases between them. Germline V gives CDR1 SGHVT, CDR2 SQSDAQ. The CDR3 sequence: CASSRQRAKKISYEQYF. The DNA for the CDR3 is TGTGCCAGCAGCCGACAGAGAGCTAAAAAAATTTCCTACGAGCAGTACTTC.

This chain links TRBV25-1 with TRBJ1-2; perhaps TRBD1 as D (5 bases). Trimming took 7 bases from V and 4 from J, leaving 13 bases between them. In germline, CDR1 is MGHDK, CDR2 SYGVNS. This CDR3 is built from 13 residues. The CDR3 bases are TGTGCCAGCAACCGGGGGGTTGGCTATGGCTACACCTTC. Its translation: CASNRGVGYGYTF.

The genes are TRBV7-9 and TRBJ1-2; D call uncertain. Germline-derived CDR1 and CDR2 are SEHNR and FQNEAQ (reference sequence). The CDR3 totals 9 residues. V was clipped by 10 bases and J by 6 bases, with 6 bases between them. CDR3 amino acids: CATKDGYTF. DNA of the CDR3: TGTGCCACAAAAGATGGCTACACCTTC.

The V call is TRBV13, the J call TRBJ2-7, with a tentative D call TRBD1 (5 bases). The V gene lost 6 bases and the J gene lost 1 base, with 13 bases spanning the gap. CDR3 size: 14 residues. Looked up from germline, CDR1 is PRHDT and CDR2 is FYEKMQ (reference sequence). CDR3 sequence: CASRAGPLSYEQYF. CDR3 in DNA: TGTGCCAGCAGGGCAGGGCCTCTTTCCTACGAGCAGTACTTC. The variable domain in full, with the rest retrieved from reference TRBV13 and TRBJ2-7, is AAGVIQSPRHLIKEKRETATLKCYPIPRHDTVYWYQQGPGQDPQFLISFYEKMQSDKGSIPDRFSAQQFSDYHSELNMSSLELGDSALYFCASRAGPLSYEQYFGPGTRLTVT.

The CDR3 is CASSAFTGGGLLFF. In nucleotides, the CDR3 is TGTGCCAGCAGCGCATTTACAGGGGGAGGTTTGCTGTTTTTT. This sequence joins TRBV12-3 or TRBV12-4 and TRBJ1-4, with 8 bases fitting TRBD1. V dropped 6 bases and J dropped 14; count of bases not matched to a gene: 14. The CDR3 length is 14 residues.